Presented here are 24 T cell receptor beta chains from one specimen sequenced in a study of CD8 T cells in ankylosing spondylitis. Study-wide results and limits: Seemingly characteristic of ankylosing spondylitis blood was a TCR beta motif consisting of 7 or 8 highly homologous variants.

TCRdb re-called the 5' RACE reads with MiXCR, one entry per CDR3 protein. The sample holds about 510,000 distinct CDR3 sequences; roughly 5.2% are singletons and the top ten take approximately 3.5%. Their antigens are not known. Sequenced sample: blood, either unsorted or a sorted T cell fraction (not recorded which). Every receptor here comes from a male donor with ankylosing spondylitis.

This clonotype was recorded at least ten times. The J gene is TRBJ2-7, the V gene TRBV6-5; TRBD1 matches at 8 bases. The CDR3 covers 15 residues. Germline loops: CDR1 MNHEY, CDR2 SVGAGI. V trimming: 0 bases; J trimming: 4 bases; junction bases outside the gene matches: 5. CDR3 protein: CASSYSAGTGYEQYF. CDR3 DNA: TGTGCCAGCAGTTACTCCGCCGGGACAGGATACGAGCAGTACTTC.

This clonotype was found many times. The CDR3 is CASSFVTGTVNTGELFF. CDR3 in DNA: TGCGCCAGCAGCTTCGTAACGGGGACGGTGAACACCGGGGAGCTGTTTTTT. The rearrangement uses TRBV5-1 and TRBJ2-2, with D possibly being TRBD1 or TRBD2 (5 bases each). The CDR3 spans 17 residues. From germline, CDR1 is SGHRS and CDR2 YFSETQ. Trimming took 2 bases from V and 1 from J, leaving 15 bases between them.

The rearrangement joins TRBV20-1 to TRBJ1-6; 11 bases are a match to TRBD1. V trimming: 6 bases; J trimming: 9 bases; junction bases outside the gene matches: 13. Germline values: CDR1 DFQATT, CDR2 SNEGSKA (reference sequence). The CDR3 has 16 residues. CDR3 sequence: CSARTGGLKFFSPLHF. CDR3 coding DNA: TGCAGTGCCAGGACAGGGGGCCTTAAATTTTTTTCACCCCTCCACTTT.

V usage is TRBV12-5 and J usage is TRBJ2-1; the D gene is possibly TRBD1 (7 bases). V lost 6 bases, J lost 0 bases, and 15 bases lay in between. CDR3 length equals 16 residues. Germline V gives CDR1 LGHNT, CDR2 FRNRAP. CDR3 amino acids: CASGHGGGDSYNEQFF. DNA of the CDR3: TGTGCTAGTGGGCACGGAGGGGGCGACTCCTACAATGAGCAGTTCTTC.

This clonotype was observed a few times. CDR3 residues: CASSLAGRGVSSPLHF. CDR3 nucleotides: TGTGCCAGCAGCTTAGCGGGCAGGGGAGTTAGTTCACCCCTCCACTTT. The chain employs TRBV7-2 and TRBJ1-6; tentative D call: TRBD1 (6 bases). This CDR3 region has 16 residues. Trimming removed 0 bases from V and 9 bases from J, with 15 bases in between. The germline V gene encodes CDR1 SGHTA and CDR2 FQGNSA.

This clonotype was found many times. The genes are TRBV6-1 and TRBJ1-5; D unclear. The CDR3 sequence is 12 residues long. The V and J ends lost 0 bases and 6 bases respectively, with 3 bases between them. Germline V gene sequence: CDR1 MNHNS, CDR2 SASEGT. The CDR3 sequence is CASSEARQPQHF. CDR3 nucleotides: TGTGCCAGCAGTGAAGCGCGTCAGCCCCAGCATTTT.

The chain has TRBV7-2 and TRBJ2-2; possibly TRBD1 or TRBD2 for D (6 bases each). Germline CDR1 is SGHTA and CDR2 is FQGNSA. Trimming stripped 4 bases from V and 2 bases from J, with 35 bases between. The CDR3 contains 23 residues. The CDR3 spells CASSYHRGTGNILSGVNTGELFF. CDR3 bases: TGTGCCAGCAGCTACCACCGGGGGACCGGAAATATCCTCTCAGGGGTAAACACCGGGGAGCTGTTTTTT.

This clonotype was found many times. The chain combines TRBV6-1 with TRBJ2-1; 8 positions match TRBD2. The CDR3 runs to 16 residues. V shed 8 bases and J 6 bases; nucleotides not matched to a gene: 15. In germline, CDR1 is MNHNS, CDR2 SASEGT. Written as DNA, the CDR3 is TGTGCCAGCGCCAACCCAACTAGCGGATTGACCAATGAGCAGTTCTTC. Residues: CASANPTSGLTNEQFF.

This clonotype was picked up a small number of times. The chain links TRBV7-2 to TRBJ2-1; D is possibly TRBD1 (5 bases). Deletions cut 4 bases from V and 8 bases from J, with 9 bases between. Germline CDR1 is SGHTA and CDR2 is FQGNSA. This CDR3 spans 12 amino acids. The CDR3 DNA follows: TGTGCCAGCAGCTACCTACAGGATGAGCAGTTCTTC. Translated, it gives CASSYLQDEQFF.

This clonotype has a count of ten or more. The chain is built from TRBV20-1 and TRBJ2-7; D is perhaps TRBD1 (6 bases). Trimming pared 6 bases from V and 7 bases from J, leaving 13 bases between. The CDR3 length is 11 residues. Germline loops: CDR1 DFQATT, CDR2 SNEGSKA (reference sequence). CDR3 protein: CSAAQGREQYF. In nucleotides, the CDR3 is TGCAGTGCAGCACAGGGACGAGAGCAGTACTTC.

This clonotype was picked up many times. V and J are TRBV20-1 and TRBJ2-1; 8 bases agree with TRBD1. Trimming at V came to 0 bases and at J to 7 bases, leaving 11 bases not matched to a gene. Germline CDR1 DFQATT, CDR2 SNEGSKA (reference sequence). This CDR3 has 16 amino acids. CDR3 residues: CSARDFSQGARNEQFF. CDR3 nucleotides: TGCAGTGCTAGAGATTTTAGCCAGGGGGCTCGGAATGAGCAGTTCTTC.

This clonotype was observed many times. The chain recombines TRBV5-1 with TRBJ1-2; tentatively, D is TRBD1 (6 bases). The CDR3 loop spans 13 amino acids. The germline V gene has CDR1 SGHRS and CDR2 YFSETQ. The ends were cut back, 1 base at V and 3 bases at J, with 7 bases in the middle. CDR3 region: CASSLNRDYGYTF. CDR3 sequence (DNA): TGCGCCAGCAGCTTGAACAGGGACTATGGCTACACCTTC.

This clonotype was recorded many times. This chain links TRBV7-3 with TRBJ2-1, with 9 positions matching TRBD1. The CDR3 spans 14 residues. Germline CDR1 SGHTA, CDR2 FQGTGA. With 5 bases clipped from V and 10 bases from J, the junction kept 9 bases outside the gene matches. The CDR3 DNA sequence: TGTGCCAGCAGCCCCTGGACAGGGGTTGGCGAGCAGTTCTTC. It encodes CASSPWTGVGEQFF.

This clonotype has a count of ten or more. The genes are TRBV29-1 and TRBJ2-7; 9 positions match TRBD2. This CDR3 comprises 13 residues. The germline V gene encodes CDR1 SQVTM and CDR2 ANQGSEA. V shed 4 bases and J 2 bases; nucleotides not matched to a gene: 3. The CDR3 DNA is TGCAGCGTTGCGACTAGCGGTACCTACGAGCAGTACTTC. Its protein is CSVATSGTYEQYF.

The chain employs TRBV6-1 and TRBJ2-2, with TRBD2 matching over 11 bases. CDR3 size: 20 residues. CDR1 MNHNS and CDR2 SASEGT come from the germline V gene. Germline trimming cut 4 bases from V and 0 bases from J; bases unmatched to any gene: 13. The CDR3 loop reads CASSALIAGGSYANTGELFF. In nucleotides, the CDR3 is TGTGCCAGCAGTGCCCTTATAGCGGGAGGGTCCTACGCGAACACCGGGGAGCTGTTTTTT.

This clonotype was observed many times. V usage is TRBV5-1 and J usage is TRBJ2-7; D might be TRBD1 (6 bases). Trimming shortened V by 0 bases and J by 5 bases, and 15 bases separated the two germline ends. The V gene's germline CDR1 is SGHRS and CDR2 YFSETQ. There are 15 residues in the CDR3. CDR3 sequence reads: CASSLAARRQDEQYF. CDR3 coding DNA: TGCGCCAGCAGCTTGGCCGCCAGGAGACAGGACGAGCAGTACTTC.

Worth noting for this clonotype: A much bigger clone sits one base away, suggesting this may be a read error. The chain employs TRBV25-1 and TRBJ2-5, with D unclear. Germline V lookup: CDR1 MGHDK, CDR2 SYGVNS. The CDR3 runs 13 residues. The chain's CDR3 is CASSASGQETQHF. CDR3 bases: TGTGCCAGCAGTGCCTCTGGCCAAGAGACCCAGCACTTC.

This clonotype appeared many times. The genes are TRBV9 and TRBJ1-3; D remains ambiguous. Trimming took off 7 bases at V and 1 base at J, with 15 bases between the two ends. CDR1 is SGDLS and CDR2 is YYNGEE in the germline V gene. There are 15 residues in the CDR3. Here the CDR3 DNA reads TGTGCCAGCGGTCGAAGCCCGGGATCTGGAAACACCATATATTTT. Protein product: CASGRSPGSGNTIYF.

This clonotype showed up many times. The V call is TRBV10-3, the J call TRBJ2-7, with 7 bases matching TRBD1. This CDR3 has 12 amino acids. V shed 4 bases, J shed 5 bases, and the junction held 2 bases outside the gene matches. CDR1 ENHRY and CDR2 SYGVKD come from the germline V gene. Here the CDR3 DNA reads TGTGCCATCAGTGGACAGGGCCACGAGCAGTACTTC. It specifies CAISGQGHEQYF.

Only a few counts were recorded for this clonotype. This chain uses TRBV4-3 with TRBJ2-5; TRBD2 matches at 7 bases. The CDR3 covers 14 residues. Germline CDR1 LGHNA, CDR2 YSLEER. V trimming: 2 bases; J trimming: 5 bases; junction bases outside the gene matches: 5. This chain's CDR3 is CASSQLADGETQYF. CDR3 in DNA: TGCGCCAGCAGCCAACTAGCGGATGGGGAGACCCAGTACTTC.

In this sample, this clonotype turned up many times. The gene calls are TRBV28 and TRBJ2-7, with 7 bases matching TRBD1. V lost 6 bases and J lost 3; bases outside the gene matches: 14. The germline V gene has CDR1 MDHEN and CDR2 SYDVKM. The CDR3 sequence is 16 residues long. CDR3 sequence reads: CASSTTGQRFLYEQYF. The CDR3 bases are TGTGCCAGCAGCACCACGGGACAGCGGTTTCTCTACGAGCAGTACTTC.

This clonotype was detected ten times or more. This chain links TRBV7-9 with TRBJ2-7; TRBD2 aligns across 7 bases. The V gene's germline CDR1 is SEHNR and CDR2 FQNEAQ (reference sequence). The CDR3 sequence is 15 residues long. J gave up 1 base and V 5 bases, and 8 bases lay outside the gene matches. In DNA, the CDR3 is TGTGCCAGCAGCCACACTAGCGTCGAGTCCTACGAGCAGTACTTC. It yields the protein CASSHTSVESYEQYF.

This clonotype came up many times. The V and J genes are TRBV7-2 and TRBJ1-1; D not certain. Germline lookup yields CDR1 SGHTA and CDR2 FQGNSA. The CDR3 sequence is 13 residues long. V shed 5 bases and J shed 6 bases, with 13 bases lying between them. Written as DNA, the CDR3 is TGTGCCAGCAGCCTTTGGAAGGTTCCTGAAGCTTTCTTT. This translates into CASSLWKVPEAFF. The full variable domain, its missing parts supplied by reference TRBV7-2 and TRBJ1-1, is GAGVSQSPSNKVTEKGKDVELRCDPISGHTALYWYRQSLGQGLEFLIYFQGNSAPDKSGLPSDRFSAERTGGSVSTLTIQRTQQEDSAVYLCASSLWKVPEAFFGQGTRLTVV.

In its sample, this clonotype was seen many times. The J gene is TRBJ2-2, the V gene TRBV5-1, with TRBD1 matching over 9 bases. With 1 base clipped from V and 4 bases from J, the junction kept 2 bases outside the gene matches. Germline V lookup: CDR1 SGHRS, CDR2 YFSETQ. This CDR3 comprises 15 residues. The CDR3 here is CASSLTGGRTGELFF. DNA of the CDR3: TGCGCCAGCAGCTTGACAGGGGGCCGCACCGGGGAGCTGTTTTTT.